These T cell receptor beta chains were read from a single sample in a study of siplizumab effects on memory and regulatory T cells. Using immunoSEQ multiplex PCR, the repertoire was profiled, and TCRdb retains in-frame clones only, with some absent. The repertoire holds 90,000 to 120,000 clones, with 92% as singletons. The source material was Tregs sorted from blood. The source is a human donor in good health. Both conserved end residues are part of each CDR3. D genes are given only for firm matches. Size is omitted from some rows. Given values are once, few, many or a class for expanded clones.

j_call clone_size v_call d_call cdr3_nt cdr3_aa
TRBJ2-3 - TRBV10-1 - TGCGCCAGCAGTGAACAGGGACGACCAGATACGCAGTATTTT CASSEQGRPDTQYF
TRBJ1-2 once TRBV18 - TGTGCCAGCTCACCACCTTCAAGCTACTATGGCTACACCTTC CASSPPSSYYGYTF
TRBJ2-3 - TRBV11-2 - TGTGCCAGCTCACCCAATCTAGCGCACAGTGGCACAGATACGCAGTATTTT CASSPNLAHSGTDTQYF
TRBJ2-2 - TRBV6-5 - TGTGCCAGCAGTTACAAGAACACCGGGGAGCTGTTTTTT CASSYKNTGELFF
TRBJ2-1 - TRBV15 TRBD1 TGTGCCACCCGGGACAGGGGGCTCGAGAGTGAGCAGTTCTTC CATRDRGLESEQFF
TRBJ2-1 - TRBV5-1 - TGCGCCAGCAGCTTATCGAACAGGGCCCTCCGCGGGGGGCAGTTCTTC CASSLSNRALRGGQFF
TRBJ1-2 - TRBV30 - TGTGCCTGGAGCTTACCCCGGACCCTCTATAGCTACACCTTC CAWSLPRTLYSYTF
TRBJ2-1 - TRBV7-9 - TGTGCCAGCAGCTTAGCGCTAATGGTGAGGGCCTACAATGAGCAGTTCTTC CASSLALMVRAYNEQFF
TRBJ2-7 - TRBV5-6 - TGTGCCAGCAGCTTGGCCGTGGACGGGGGCTACGAGCAGTACTTC CASSLAVDGGYEQYF
TRBJ2-7 - TRBV7-6 - TGTGCCAGCAGCTTAAACCGAGACGAGCAGTACTTC CASSLNRDEQYF
TRBJ1-4 once TRBV5-5 - TGTGCCAGCAGTTTGGAAAGTAGGGAAAAACTGTTTTTT CASSLESREKLFF
TRBJ2-5 once TRBV28 - TGTGCCAGCAGCCGTGGTGGGACCCAGTACTTC CASSRGGTQYF
TRBJ1-5 - TRBV18 TRBD1 TGTGCCAGCTCCCTTGGACAGGGAAGCATCCAGCCCCAGCATTTT CASSLGQGSIQPQHF
TRBJ1-1 - TRBV29-1 - TGCAGCGTTGAAGGGCGGACAGCGAGGAACACTGAAGCTTTCTTT CSVEGRTARNTEAFF
TRBJ2-3 once TRBV28 TRBD2 TGTGCCAGCAGTTTCTACCTAACTAGCGGGAGAAGGGATACGCAGTATTTT CASSFYLTSGRRDTQYF
TRBJ2-2 - TRBV9 TRBD2 TGTGCCAGCAGCGTAGATGTTCCGGGACTAGCGGGGACCGGGGAGCTGTTTTTT CASSVDVPGLAGTGELFF
TRBJ1-1 - TRBV30 - TGTGCCTGGAGTAGCGGCAGGGGTCCTGAAGCTTTCTTT CAWSSGRGPEAFF
TRBJ1-5 few TRBV7-9 - TGTGCCAGCAGGGGGTGGACAGATAGCAATCAGCCCCAGCATTTT CASRGWTDSNQPQHF
TRBJ1-2 - TRBV11-2 - TGTGCCAGCACCCCTACAGGGTCTAGAGGCTACACCTTC CASTPTGSRGYTF
TRBJ2-5 - TRBV9 TRBD2 TGTGCCAGCAGCGTAGAACTAGCGGGAGAGACCCAGTACTTC CASSVELAGETQYF
TRBJ1-5 - TRBV2 - TGTGCCAGCAGTGGGGTTTTGGGTCAGCCCCAGCATTTT CASSGVLGQPQHF
TRBJ1-5 - TRBV27 - TGTGCCAGCAGTCCGTCGCGGACAGTCAATCAGCCCCAGCATTTT CASSPSRTVNQPQHF
TRBJ2-7 - TRBV28 - TGTGCCAGCAGTTTGGGCTATCGCTACGAGCAGTACTTC CASSLGYRYEQYF
TRBJ1-4 - TRBV11-2 TRBD1 TGTGCCAGCAGCCGGGGACAGGTGCTCCTCAATGAAAAACTGTTTTTT CASSRGQVLLNEKLFF
TRBJ2-7 - TRBV19 - TGTGCCAGTAGTCTAGGGGAGGGGGCAGAGCTCTACGAGCGGCAGTACTTC CASSLGEGAELYERQYF
TRBJ2-1 - TRBV12-2 - TGTGCAAGTCGCTTAGAGATAGCGGCGGCCTACAATGAGCAGTTCTTC CASRLEIAAAYNEQFF
TRBJ2-1 once TRBV11-1 - TGTGCCAGCAGCTCGGATGGAGTCGACAATGAGCAGTTCTTC CASSSDGVDNEQFF
TRBJ2-1 - TRBV28 TRBD1 TGTGCCACCAAAGGACAGGGAACAAGTTACAATGAGCAGTTCTTC CATKGQGTSYNEQFF
TRBJ2-3 - TRBV6-5 TRBD2 TGTGCCAGCAGGGGAGGGCCTAGCACAGATACGCAGTATTTT CASRGGPSTDTQYF
TRBJ2-1 - TRBV7-9 TRBD2 TGTGCCAGCAGCTTACTAGCGGGAGGGCCCTGGTCTGAGCAGTTCTTC CASSLLAGGPWSEQFF
TRBJ1-2 - TRBV2 TRBD1 TGTGCCAGCAGCGGACAGGGTATTTATGGCTACACCTTC CASSGQGIYGYTF
TRBJ1-5 - TRBV18 - TGTGCCAGCTCACCAGGGGAGGATAGGCCCCAGCATTTT CASSPGEDRPQHF
TRBJ1-1 - TRBV5-6 - TGTGCCAGCAACACAGGGTTTGCGAACACTGAAGCTTTCTTT CASNTGFANTEAFF
TRBJ2-3 - TRBV10-3 - TGTGCCATCAGTGCTCAGGGTAGCACAGATACGCAGTATTTT CAISAQGSTDTQYF
TRBJ2-1 - TRBV7-6 TRBD2 TGTGCCAGCAGCTTAGCGCCGACTAGCTGGGACAATGAGCAGTTCTTC CASSLAPTSWDNEQFF
TRBJ1-5 - TRBV1 - TGCACCAGCAGCCTTACAGGGGTCCAGCCCCAGCATTTT CTSSLTGVQPQHF
TRBJ2-5 - TRBV7-8 TRBD2 TGTGCCAGCAGCATCCCGGGACTAGCGGGAGCCTATCGGGGGACCCAGTACTTC CASSIPGLAGAYRGTQYF
TRBJ2-5 - TRBV6-5 - TGTGCCAGCACCCGATCAGGGATCCAAGAGACCCAGTACTTC CASTRSGIQETQYF
TRBJ1-5 few TRBV4-1 - TGCGCCAGCAGCCAAGAGCGGTCAGGCAATCAGCCCCAGCATTTT CASSQERSGNQPQHF
TRBJ2-3 - TRBV5-3 TRBD2 TGTGCCAGAAGCTTGACTAGCGGGAGAACAGATACGCAGTATTTT CARSLTSGRTDTQYF
TRBJ2-3 - TRBV10-2 TRBD2 TGCGCCAGCATGTTTGCGGGAGGGATAACAACGTACACAGATACGCAGTATTTT CASMFAGGITTYTDTQYF
TRBJ1-2 - TRBV28 TRBD1 TGTGCCGAGGGACAGGGGGGAGGCTACACCTTC CAEGQGGGYTF
TRBJ2-5 - TRBV7-2 - TGTGCCAGCAGCTCCTCAACCACCGGGGAGACCCAGTACTTC CASSSSTTGETQYF
TRBJ1-2 - TRBV5-6 TRBD1 TGTGCCAGCAGCTTGGCCGGGACAGGAAACTATGGCTACACCTTC CASSLAGTGNYGYTF
TRBJ1-5 - TRBV4-1 - TGCGCCAGCAGCCAAGATTGGCAGAATCAGCCCCAGCATTTT CASSQDWQNQPQHF
TRBJ2-3 once TRBV10-3 TRBD1 TGTGCCATCAGTGAGCCCGCGACAGGGGCTGGCACAGATACGCAGTATTTT CAISEPATGAGTDTQYF
TRBJ1-2 - TRBV5-6 - TGTGCCAGCAGCTTGGTGGCCCAGGGCCAAAGGGGCTATGGCTACACCTTC CASSLVAQGQRGYGYTF
TRBJ2-3 once TRBV6-6 - TGTGCCAGCAGTTACCGTGGGAATTATGGTGCGCAGTATTTT CASSYRGNYGAQYF
TRBJ1-4 - TRBV5-5 - TGTGCCAGCAGCTTGGGGGTTGAAAAACTGTTTTTT CASSLGVEKLFF
TRBJ1-2 once TRBV5-1 TRBD1 TGCGCCAGCAGCTTGGCCGGGACAGGGGGCAATGGCTACACCTTC CASSLAGTGGNGYTF